Below, 16 T cell receptor beta chains from the same sample are listed, as sequenced in a study of esophageal squamous cell carcinoma under preoperative chemotherapy. TCRdb processed the PCR reads anew with MiXCR; each CDR3 protein has one entry. The sample consists of 9,000 to 13,000 distinct CDR3 sequences, 50% to 70% of them appearing once. Described time point: after preoperative PTX-NDP chemotherapy. This material was collected from a patient given preoperative chemotherapy. The receptors stem from a human donor with esophageal squamous cell carcinoma. The donor label of this sample is uncertain.

As to this clonotype: A junction boundary mismatches the germline segment, possibly from a read error. The rearrangement joins TRBV12-3 or TRBV12-4 to TRBJ2-5; no clear D. The CDR3 runs to 13 residues. CDR3 nucleotides: TGTGCCAGCAGATCGCGGCAACAAGAGACCCAGTCTTTC. Its translation: CASRSRQQETQSF.

This clonotype is categorized as medium-sized. This chain links TRBV12-3 or TRBV12-4 with TRBJ2-1; 11 nucleotides agree with TRBD2. The CDR3 covers 15 residues. V gave up 1 base and J gave up 8 bases; unmatched junction bases: 4. This chain's CDR3 is CASSLELAGEDEQFF. The CDR3, as DNA: TGTGCCAGCAGTTTAGAACTAGCGGGAGAGGATGAGCAGTTCTTC.

Worth noting for this clonotype: Lacking the conserved final phenylalanine or tryptophan, this CDR3 likely reflects a read error. It is unclear where the CDR3 begins or ends on the DNA, so no DNA is shown, and the CDR3 is as TCRdb lists it. CDR3 amino acids: CATTGDFFRFFFFFFFVETGSRYV. J is TRBJ2-3 and V is TRBV24-1; whether TRBD1, the table's D call, matches the DNA was not checked. The CDR3 is 24 amino acids long, termini counted. The V gene's germline CDR1 is KGHDR and CDR2 SFDVKD.

The V and J genes are TRBV7-8 and TRBJ1-1; TRBD1 might be the D (5 bases). The CDR3 length is 13 residues. The V gene lost 0 bases and the J gene lost 8 bases, with 10 bases spanning the gap. Per the germline V gene, CDR1 is SGHVS and CDR2 is FQNEAQ. The CDR3: CASSLALRDEAFF. The CDR3 nucleotides read TGTGCCAGCAGCTTAGCCCTACGGGACGAAGCTTTCTTT. Complete variable domain (other parts from reference TRBV7-8 and TRBJ1-1): GAGVSQSPRYKVAKRGQDVALRCDPISGHVSLFWYQQALGQGPEFLTYFQNEAQLDKSGLPSDRFFAERPEGSVSTLKIQRTQQEDSAVYLCASSLALRDEAFFGQGTRLTVV.

There are many counts of this clonotype. This rearrangement joins TRBV5-1 to TRBJ2-1; 7 bases align to TRBD1. The J call may be wrong; the DNA end is better matched by TRBJ2-5. The germline V gene has CDR1 SGHRS and CDR2 YFSETQ. The CDR3 has 15 residues. The CDR3 region is CASSSDRVGEETQYF. The CDR3 nucleotides read TGCGCCAGCAGCTCAGACAGGGTTGGGGAAGAGACCCAGTACTTC.

Comments on this clonotype: Germline and junction disagree at one end, which may indicate a read error. The chain links TRBV6-1 to TRBJ2-1; possibly TRBD1 for D (5 bases). This CDR3 region has 15 residues. Germline CDR1 MNHNS, CDR2 SASEGT. DNA for the CDR3: TGTGCCAGCCCCCAGGGCAGTGCGAACACCAATGAGCTGTTCTTT. This gives the protein CASPQGSANTNELFF.

The V call is TRBV6-1, the J call TRBJ2-3; TRBD2 aligns across 10 bases. There are 18 residues in the CDR3. Trimming at V came to 2 bases and at J to 0 bases, leaving 8 bases not matched to a gene. CDR1 MNHNS and CDR2 SASEGT come from the germline V gene. The CDR3 here is CASSETNPTSGSTDTQYF. In nucleotides, the CDR3 is TGTGCCAGCAGTGAAACAAACCCGACTAGCGGGAGCACAGATACGCAGTATTTT.

The rearrangement joins TRBV7-2 to TRBJ1-1, with D uncertain. V dropped 5 bases and J dropped 5 bases, with 12 bases sitting between them. CDR1 is SGHTA, CDR2 FQGNSA, per germline. The CDR3 spans 13 residues. CDR3 sequence: CASSTYYGTEAFF. The CDR3 DNA reads TGTGCCAGCAGCACCTACTACGGGACTGAAGCTTTCTTT.

This chain joins TRBV6-1 and TRBJ2-5, with 14 nucleotides matching TRBD2. This CDR3 has 16 amino acids. With 6 bases clipped from V and 4 bases from J, the junction kept 7 bases outside the gene matches. Germline CDR1 is MNHNS and CDR2 is SASEGT. The CDR3 DNA reads TGTGCCAGCAGGCCGGGACTAGCGGGAGTAGGAGAGACCCAGTACTTC. It specifies CASRPGLAGVGETQYF.

As concerns this clonotype: Mismatch with germline at one junction end may stem from a read error. The V call is TRBV6-1, the J call TRBJ2-3; weak D call: TRBD2 (6 bases). Per the germline V gene, CDR1 is MNHNS and CDR2 is SASEGT. The CDR3 has 13 amino acids. CDR3 bases: TGTGCCAGGAGTGTGTGGGAGGAGAACACGCAGTATTTC. Translation: CARSVWEENTQYF.

This clonotype was seen repeatedly, ten times or more. This chain connects TRBV11-3 to TRBJ2-1, with no clear D. The end of the DNA fits TRBJ2-5 better, so the J call may be wrong. The CDR3 loop spans 13 amino acids. The germline CDR1 and CDR2 sequences are SGHNT and YENEEA. CDR3 nucleotide sequence: TGTGCCAGCAGCGCCCACATGACGGAGACCCAGTACTTC. Translated, it gives CASSAHMTETQYF.

The chain links TRBV6-1 to TRBJ2-5, with TRBD2 as a possible D gene (6 bases). This CDR3 has 13 residues. Trimming stripped 11 bases from V and 5 bases from J, with 18 bases between. CDR1 and CDR2 from the germline V gene are MNHNS and SASEGT. The CDR3 region is CAGAGGAGETQYF. In DNA form, the CDR3 reads TGTGCCGGTGCGGGCGGGGCGGGGGAGACCCAGTACTTC.

The chain carries TRBV27 and TRBJ2-1; TRBD2 matches 8 bases. The J segment lost 15 bases and the V segment lost 3 bases, leaving 7 bases of the junction unmatched. Looked up from germline, CDR1 is MNHEY and CDR2 is SMNVEV (reference sequence). The CDR3 runs 12 residues. The CDR3, as DNA: TGTGCCAGCAGTTTTAGGAGGACTAGCATGTTCTTC. It codes for CASSFRRTSMFF.

In regard to this clonotype: One end of the junction fails to match germline, which may point to a read error. The chain recombines TRBV6-2 or TRBV6-3 with TRBJ2-3, with 10 bases matching TRBD2. The CDR3 totals 14 residues. Germline values: CDR1 MNHEY, CDR2 SVGEGT. The CDR3 loop is CAGSGGGRPETQYF. The CDR3 DNA sequence: TGTGCGGGCAGCGGGGGGGGCCGCCCCGAGACGCAGTATTTC.

The chain has TRBV6-1 and TRBJ2-1; D possibly matches TRBD1 or TRBD2 (5 bases each). Germline assignment: CDR1 MNHNS and CDR2 SASEGT. V lost 4 bases to trimming and J lost 10 bases, with 11 bases between them. The CDR3 totals 12 residues. The CDR3 is CASSGDGPEQFF. CDR3 bases: TGTGCCAGCAGTGGGGACGGGCCAGAGCAGTTCTTC.

The CDR3 sequence is CASSGSSGRADTQYF. The DNA of the CDR3 is TGTGCCAGCAGTGGATCTAGCGGGAGGGCAGATACGCAGTATTTT. The chain carries TRBV6-1 and TRBJ2-3; 12 nucleotides line up with TRBD2. After removal of 4 bases from V and 4 bases from J, the junction contained 3 bases not matched to a gene. This CDR3 region has 15 residues. Germline CDR1 MNHNS, CDR2 SASEGT.